This T cell receptor (beta chain) was sequenced during a study of beta chain features in type 1 diabetes. Germline V gene lookup returns CDR1 SGDLS and CDR2 YYNGEE. This CDR3 has 14 amino acids. Concerning this clone: What it binds is unknown.

Each sorted fraction was over 95% pure. Study results and caveats: TCRB CDR3s from Type 1 diabetes patients were moderately but significantly shorter in all four CD4+ subsets. Patients with type 1 diabetes carried fewer insertions and had more deletions at their VDJ junctions.

The authors reverse transcribed all of the isolated RNA, so sequencing captured expressed TCRB transcripts. Profiling relied on immunoSEQ multiplex PCR, and the TCRdb table lists in-frame clones only, not all of them. The sample yields more than 15,000 clones, about 55% seen once. The source material was stem cell memory CD4+ T cells from blood. The V call is TRBV9, the J call TRBJ2-5, with 11 bases aligning to TRBD2. The J call is doubtful: the DNA matches TRBJ2-7 better. This TCR derives from a woman younger than 30 in good health. The chain's CDR3 is CASSVGTSGYEQYF. The CDR3 DNA sequence: TGTGCCAGCAGCGTCGGGACTAGCGGTTACGAGCAGTACTTC.